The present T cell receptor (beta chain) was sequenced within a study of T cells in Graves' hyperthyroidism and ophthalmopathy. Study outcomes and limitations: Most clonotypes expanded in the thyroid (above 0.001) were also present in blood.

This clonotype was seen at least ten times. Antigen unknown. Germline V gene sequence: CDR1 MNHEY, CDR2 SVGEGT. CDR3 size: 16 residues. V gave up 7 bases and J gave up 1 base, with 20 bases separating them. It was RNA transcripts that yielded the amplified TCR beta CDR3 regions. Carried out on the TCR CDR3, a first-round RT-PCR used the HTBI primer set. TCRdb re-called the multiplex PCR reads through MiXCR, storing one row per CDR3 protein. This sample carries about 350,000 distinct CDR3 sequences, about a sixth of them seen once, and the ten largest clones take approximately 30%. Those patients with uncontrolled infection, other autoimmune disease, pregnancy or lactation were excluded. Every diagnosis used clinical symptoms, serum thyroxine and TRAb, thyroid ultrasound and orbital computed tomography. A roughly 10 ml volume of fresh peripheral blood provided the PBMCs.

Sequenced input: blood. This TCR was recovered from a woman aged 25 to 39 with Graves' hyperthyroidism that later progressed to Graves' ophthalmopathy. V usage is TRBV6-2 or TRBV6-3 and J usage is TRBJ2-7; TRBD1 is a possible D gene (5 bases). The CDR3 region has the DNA TGTGCCAGCACTAAAATCAGGATACAGGCATCCTACGAGCAGTACTTC. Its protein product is CASTKIRIQASYEQYF.